This TCR beta chain is from a study of blood T cell repertoires in COVID-19. Study-level background: Italy, Spain and the United States were the sources of the convalescent and acute COVID-19 samples.

Only in-frame clones appear in the TCRdb table, and some are missing; sequencing was by immunoSEQ multiplex PCR. The profile shows some 150,000 clones, roughly four fifths of them singletons. The CDR3 is 16 residues long. Germline lookup yields CDR1 MNHNS and CDR2 SASEGT. V was clipped by 3 bases and J by 3 bases, with 15 bases between them. This TCR was recovered from an elderly woman with acute or convalescent COVID-19. Sequenced: peripheral blood. The rearrangement joins TRBV6-1 to TRBJ1-5; D is uncertain. The DNA of the CDR3 is TGTGCCAGCAGTGAGAGGCCACCTACTCCCAATCAGCCCCAGCATTTT. Amino acid sequence: CASSERPPTPNQPQHF.